A single sample is the source of the 14 T cell receptor beta chains below, sequenced in a study of T cells after yellow fever vaccination. TCRdb passed the 5' RACE reads through MiXCR, listing each CDR3 protein once. The table lists about 320,000 distinct CDR3 sequences, around 12% of them singletons. The input for sequencing was CD4+ T cells sorted from PBMCs, taken 15 days after the yellow fever booster vaccination. These receptors were taken from a man younger than 30 who received the YFV17D yellow fever vaccine.

This clonotype was found a few times. The CDR3 here is CASSLGVNSGNTIYF. The CDR3 DNA reads as TGTGCCAGCAGCTTAGGGGTGAACTCTGGAAACACCATATATTTT. The chain links TRBV11-2 to TRBJ1-3; D is unclear. The germline V and J ends were trimmed by 1 base and 0 bases, with 7 bases remaining between them. This CDR3 is 15 amino acids long. The germline V gene has CDR1 SGHAT and CDR2 FQNNGV. The full variable domain, rest sourced from reference TRBV11-2 and TRBJ1-3, is EAGVAQSPRYKIIEKRQSVAFWCNPISGHATLYWYQQILGQGPKLLIQFQNNGVVDDSQLPKDRFSAERLKGVDSTLKIQPAKLEDSAVYLCASSLGVNSGNTIYFGEGSWLTVV.

V usage is TRBV15 and J usage is TRBJ2-7, with a weak D call TRBD1 (6 bases). CDR1 and CDR2 (germline): LNHNV, YYDKDF (reference sequence). This CDR3 region has 14 residues. Trimming stripped 5 bases from V and 2 bases from J, with 13 bases between. The CDR3 reads CATSPRTATYEQYF. CDR3 coding DNA: TGTGCCACCAGCCCTAGGACAGCTACCTACGAGCAGTACTTC. The full variable domain, its missing parts supplied by reference TRBV15 and TRBJ2-7, is DAMVIQNPRYQVTQFGKPVTLSCSQTLNHNVMYWYQQKSSQAPKLLFHYYDKDFNNEADTPDNFQSRRPNTSFCFLDIRSPGLGDTAMYLCATSPRTATYEQYFGPGTRLTVT.

This clonotype was counted between two and nine times. The chain recombines TRBV6-6 with TRBJ1-5; D not certain. The CDR3 spans 12 residues. From germline, CDR1 is MNHNY and CDR2 SVGAGI (reference sequence). V lost 0 bases to trimming and J lost 7 bases, with 4 bases between them. The CDR3 here is CASSYSSQPQHF. The CDR3, as DNA: TGTGCCAGCAGTTACTCGTCGCAGCCCCAGCATTTT.

This clonotype was observed a handful of times. The chain links TRBV6-2 or TRBV6-3 to TRBJ1-2, with 7 bases fitting TRBD1. V gave up 5 bases and J gave up 4 bases; unmatched junction bases: 10. The length of the CDR3 is 15 residues. Germline assignment: CDR1 MNHEY and CDR2 SVGEGT. The CDR3 DNA sequence: TGTGCCAGCAGTCCCCACAGGGGCCGGGGCTATGGCTACACCTTC. This codes for CASSPHRGRGYGYTF.

The table lists this clonotype with a few counts. The chain has TRBV11-2 and TRBJ1-3; D might be TRBD1 (6 bases). This CDR3 has 15 residues. The V end was cut by 5 bases, the J end by 0 bases, with 11 bases between. The V gene's germline CDR1 is SGHAT and CDR2 FQNNGV. The DNA for the CDR3 is TGTGCCAGCAGCACATACAGGGACTCTGGAAACACCATATATTTT. Translated, it gives CASSTYRDSGNTIYF.

The J gene is TRBJ1-3, the V gene TRBV9; no definite D call. This CDR3 region has 17 residues. V lost 0 bases, J lost 0 bases, and 13 bases lay in between. CDR1 SGDLS and CDR2 YYNGEE come from the germline V gene. The chain's CDR3 is CASSVGGRAGSGNTIYF. CDR3 DNA sequence: TGTGCCAGCAGCGTAGGGGGAAGGGCCGGCTCTGGAAACACCATATATTTT.

This clonotype came up a few times. The chain links TRBV24-1 to TRBJ1-2; no reliable D call. Germline loops: CDR1 KGHDR, CDR2 SFDVKD. The CDR3 runs to 16 residues. V was trimmed by 3 bases and J by 0 bases, leaving 13 bases between them. CDR3: CATSDGLPPANYGYTF. CDR3 DNA sequence: TGTGCCACCAGTGATGGGCTTCCGCCAGCTAACTATGGCTACACCTTC.

V and J are TRBV6-6 and TRBJ2-5; no clear D gene. Germline CDR1 MNHNY, CDR2 SVGAGI (reference sequence). Trimming shortened V by 4 bases and J by 5 bases, and 11 bases separated the two germline ends. CDR3 length: 13 amino acids. CDR3 amino acids: CASSSSLSETQYF. DNA of the CDR3: TGTGCCAGCAGTTCCAGTCTCAGCGAGACCCAGTACTTC.

This chain links TRBV14 with TRBJ1-5, with D possibly being TRBD1 (5 bases). Germline V gives CDR1 SGHDN, CDR2 FVKESK. V lost 2 bases and J lost 0, with 14 bases in between. The CDR3 runs to 17 residues. DNA of the CDR3: TGTGCCAGCAGCCAACCAGAGAGGGGCAATAGCAATCAGCCCCAGCATTTT. Its translation is CASSQPERGNSNQPQHF.

There are a few counts of this clonotype. The V call is TRBV7-9, the J call TRBJ2-7, with 8 bases that match TRBD1. CDR3 size: 13 residues. CDR1 and CDR2 (germline): SEHNR, FQNEAQ (reference sequence). V was pared by 4 bases and J by 12 bases, with 11 bases of the junction left unmatched. CDR3: CASSSDIQGDLYV. For the CDR3, the DNA is TGTGCCAGCAGCTCTGACATACAGGGGGATCTGTACGTC.

This chain joins TRBV7-2 and TRBJ2-3; D could derive from TRBD1 or TRBD2 (7 bases each). The germline V and J ends were trimmed by 7 bases and 3 bases, with 20 bases remaining between them. The CDR3 runs 16 residues. CDR1 is SGHTA, CDR2 FQGNSA, per germline. The CDR3: CASNRQGGVLTDTQYF. DNA for the CDR3: TGTGCCAGCAACCGACAGGGAGGGGTTCTGACAGATACGCAGTATTTT.

This clonotype showed up just a few times. V usage is TRBV4-2 and J usage is TRBJ2-5; 9 nucleotides align to TRBD2. From germline, CDR1 is LGHNA and CDR2 YNFKEQ. Trimming took 8 bases from V and 4 from J; bases not matched to a gene: 14. CDR3 size: 16 residues. CDR3 amino acids: CASSLQAGGQGETQYF. CDR3 nucleotides: TGTGCCAGCTCCCTTCAAGCGGGGGGCCAGGGAGAGACCCAGTACTTC.

This clonotype was picked up a small number of times. The V call is TRBV5-1, the J call TRBJ2-6; weak D call: TRBD2 (6 bases). Per germline, CDR1 SGHRS and CDR2 YFSETQ. There are 17 residues in the CDR3. The V end was cut by 0 bases, the J end by 0 bases, with 10 bases between. The CDR3 coding sequence is TGCGCCAGCAGCTTGGCTGGGACTTTCTCTGGGGCCAACGTCCTGACTTTC. Translation gives CASSLAGTFSGANVLTF.

This clonotype was counted many times. The CDR3 spells CASSLSDGANVLTF. The CDR3 DNA reads as TGTGCCAGCAGCCTCAGCGATGGGGCCAACGTCCTGACTTTC. This chain connects TRBV3-1 to TRBJ2-6; D unresolved. V dropped 4 bases and J dropped 3 bases, with 7 bases sitting between them. The V gene's germline CDR1 is LGHDT and CDR2 YNNKEL (reference sequence). This CDR3 contains 14 residues.